Following are 8 T cell receptor beta chains from one sample sequenced in a study of OX40 agonist ivuxolimab in advanced cancers. TCRdb keeps only in-frame clones here, not all; method: immunoSEQ multiplex PCR. The sample shows 65,000 to 80,000 clones, over 90% of them seen only once. The sample consisted of CD4+ or CD8+ T cells sorted from blood, taken in a trial of the OX40 agonist ivuxolimab. Every receptor here comes from an adult with an advanced solid tumor such as melanoma, head and neck, liver or kidney cancer.

The rearrangement uses TRBV4-1 and TRBJ2-7, with D tentatively TRBD2 (5 bases). CDR3 length equals 15 residues. V was pared by 0 bases and J by 2 bases, with 11 bases between. Germline V gene data show CDR1 as MGHRA and CDR2 as YSYEKL. CDR3 coding DNA: TGCGCCAGCAGCCAAGATAGTAGGGAGCCCTACGAGCAGTACTTC. The encoded protein is CASSQDSREPYEQYF.

J is TRBJ2-7 and V is TRBV27; the match to TRBD2 covers 8 bases. V gave up 6 bases and J gave up 3 bases; unmatched junction bases: 13. There are 16 residues in the CDR3. Germline V gives CDR1 MNHEY, CDR2 SMNVEV (reference sequence). The CDR3: CASRTWEASGFYEQYF. In nucleotides, the CDR3 is TGTGCCAGCAGAACATGGGAGGCTAGCGGGTTCTACGAGCAGTACTTC.

The V gene is TRBV7-6, the J gene TRBJ2-1; TRBD2 matches 10 bases. V gave up 2 bases and J gave up 2 bases; unmatched junction bases: 3. This CDR3 is built from 16 residues. Germline V gives CDR1 SGHVS, CDR2 FNYEAQ. CDR3 residues: CASSLSGTSAYNEQFF. DNA for the CDR3: TGTGCCAGCAGCTTATCCGGGACTAGCGCCTACAATGAGCAGTTCTTC.

The V call is TRBV5-6, the J call TRBJ2-7; weak D call: TRBD2 (5 bases). The CDR3 spans 13 residues. The V end was cut by 4 bases, the J end by 2 bases, with 10 bases between. Germline V lookup: CDR1 SGHDT, CDR2 YYEEEE. CDR3 nucleotides: TGTGCCAGCAGCCCTGTGAGGGCCTACGAGCAGTACTTC. Amino acid sequence: CASSPVRAYEQYF.

The V and J genes are TRBV13 and TRBJ2-3; D is uncertain. The germline V and J ends were trimmed by 4 bases and 5 bases, with 13 bases remaining between them. CDR1 is PRHDT, CDR2 FYEKMQ, per germline (reference sequence). The CDR3 consists of 14 residues. CDR3: CASSSLLGEDTQYF. The CDR3 nucleotides read TGTGCCAGCAGCTCCCTTCTAGGTGAAGATACGCAGTATTTT.

The chain combines TRBV29-1 with TRBJ2-3, with 9 nucleotides matching TRBD1. Germline CDR1 SQVTM, CDR2 ANQGSEA. CDR3 length equals 18 residues. J was trimmed by 0 bases and V by 0 bases; bases with no gene match: 10. The CDR3 DNA sequence: TGCAGCGTTGAAGATCTTCAACGGGGACAGGGAAGCACAGATACGCAGTATTTT. This translates into CSVEDLQRGQGSTDTQYF.

The chain combines TRBV5-6 with TRBJ2-5, with D hard to call. The CDR3 consists of 12 residues. Germline values: CDR1 SGHDT, CDR2 YYEEEE. Trimming took 0 bases from V and 5 from J, leaving 5 bases between them. This CDR3 reads CASSLVRETQYF. DNA for the CDR3: TGTGCCAGCAGCTTGGTGCGGGAGACCCAGTACTTC.

V and J are TRBV19 and TRBJ2-1; TRBD2 matches 13 bases. Germline CDR1 LNHDA, CDR2 SQIVND (reference sequence). Trimming took 4 bases from V and 5 from J; bases not matched to a gene: 2. The CDR3 consists of 15 residues. In nucleotides, the CDR3 is TGTGCCAGTAGTAGGACTAGCGGGGGACACAATGAGCAGTTCTTC. Protein: CASSRTSGGHNEQFF.